What follows are 16 T cell receptor beta chains derived from one specimen sequenced in a study of read filtering for tumor transcriptome and immune sequencing. This library used about 400 ng RNA and molecular barcoded adaptors spanning alpha/delta and beta/gamma chains. TCRdb independently ran MiXCR on the reads; one entry per CDR3 protein. Among tens of thousands of distinct CDR3 sequences listed, approximately 13% were seen once. Sequencing was performed on a population of CD138-negative cells sorted from bone marrow. The receptor source for this set is a donor at least 40 years old with multiple myeloma.

This clonotype was seen repeatedly, ten times or more. This chain links TRBV3-1 with TRBJ2-7; D remains unclear. Trimming pared 1 base from V and 3 bases from J, leaving 13 bases between. Germline V CDR1 and CDR2: LGHDT, YNNKEL (reference sequence). The CDR3 contains 15 residues. The CDR3 nucleotides read TGTGCCAGCAGCCAAGCCTACAGATCCAACTACGAGCAGTACTTC. Translated, it gives CASSQAYRSNYEQYF.

Ten or more counts support this clonotype. The rearrangement links TRBV18 to TRBJ2-1; D remains ambiguous. There are 15 residues in the CDR3. With 4 bases removed from V and 0 bases from J, the gap between germline ends came to 10 bases. Germline V gene lookup returns CDR1 KGHSH and CDR2 LQKENI. The CDR3 nucleotides read TGTGCCAGCTCACTGGACGTCAACTCCTACAATGAGCAGTTCTTC. It yields the protein CASSLDVNSYNEQFF.

This clonotype was seen only a few times. The chain links TRBV6-5 to TRBJ2-1; the D is unclear. The CDR3 has 16 residues. Germline lookup yields CDR1 MNHEY and CDR2 SVGAGI. The ends were cut back, 6 bases at V and 0 bases at J, with 15 bases in the middle. CDR3 loop: CASSYSGRSSYNEQFF. DNA for the CDR3: TGTGCCAGCAGCTATAGTGGAAGGAGCTCCTACAATGAGCAGTTCTTC.

In its sample, this clonotype was seen many times. The V gene is TRBV30, the J gene TRBJ2-3; 12 bases fit TRBD2. Losses at the gene ends were 1 base for V and 4 bases for J; bases not matched to a gene: 0. Germline V lookup: CDR1 GTSNPN, CDR2 SVGIG (reference sequence). The CDR3 has 14 amino acids. The CDR3: CAWSGLAGADTQYF. CDR3 in DNA: TGTGCCTGGAGTGGACTAGCGGGAGCAGATACGCAGTATTTT.

This clonotype was recorded many times. V usage is TRBV12-3 or TRBV12-4 and J usage is TRBJ2-2, with D hard to call. Trimming removed 6 bases from V and 5 bases from J, with 10 bases in between. The CDR3 loop spans 13 amino acids. In nucleotides, the CDR3 is TGTGCCAGCAGCCGTACTCGGACCGGGGAGCTGTTTTTT. It codes for CASSRTRTGELFF.

This clonotype was detected ten times or more. The J gene is TRBJ2-5, the V gene TRBV20-1; maybe TRBD2 (5 bases). The V gene lost 0 bases and the J gene lost 5 bases, with 7 bases spanning the gap. This CDR3 has 12 residues. The germline V gene has CDR1 DFQATT and CDR2 SNEGSKA (reference sequence). DNA of the CDR3: TGCAGTGCTAGAGAGAGAGGGGAGACCCAGTACTTC. Translation: CSARERGETQYF.

This clonotype was counted many times. The chain recombines TRBV18 with TRBJ2-5, with TRBD1 matching 7 bases. Germline V lookup: CDR1 KGHSH, CDR2 LQKENI. J gave up 4 bases and V 3 bases, and 5 bases lay outside the gene matches. This CDR3 is 14 amino acids long. CDR3 bases: TGTGCCAGCTCACCTGGACAGGTCGGAGAGACCCAGTACTTC. Encoded protein: CASSPGQVGETQYF.

This clonotype was picked up many times. V usage is TRBV3-1 and J usage is TRBJ2-1; 7 bases fit TRBD2. Germline-derived CDR1 and CDR2 are LGHDT and YNNKEL (reference sequence). Losses at the gene ends were 8 bases for V and 8 bases for J; bases not matched to a gene: 21. CDR3 length: 17 residues. The CDR3 sequence is CASDCPKRLAIYHEQFF. The CDR3 DNA reads TGTGCCAGCGATTGTCCCAAGCGACTAGCCATTTACCATGAGCAGTTCTTC.

This clonotype came up many times. The chain carries TRBV12-3 or TRBV12-4 and TRBJ2-3; D assignment may be TRBD1 or TRBD2 (6 bases each). The CDR3 has 17 amino acids. V lost 5 bases to trimming and J lost 6 bases, with 24 bases between them. CDR3 loop: CASSQTELGGRGDTQYF. The CDR3 DNA sequence: TGTGCCAGCAGTCAGACAGAGCTAGGGGGACGGGGGGATACGCAGTATTTT.

This clonotype was found many times. The chain recombines TRBV28 with TRBJ2-1; D may match TRBD1 or TRBD2 (5 bases each). Germline V gives CDR1 MDHEN, CDR2 SYDVKM. V lost 4 bases and J lost 5, with 15 bases in between. This CDR3 contains 15 residues. This CDR3 is CASSWGYGENNEQFF. DNA of the CDR3: TGTGCCAGCAGTTGGGGGTATGGGGAAAACAATGAGCAGTTCTTC.

There are many counts of this clonotype. The rearrangement uses TRBV5-1 and TRBJ2-5, with D hard to call. The CDR3 sequence is 14 residues long. V was shortened by 2 bases and J by 2 bases, with 10 bases between the two germline ends. Germline CDR1 is SGHRS and CDR2 is YFSETQ. CDR3 sequence reads: CASSFGDPQETQYF. The DNA of the CDR3 is TGCGCCAGCAGCTTTGGTGACCCTCAAGAGACCCAGTACTTC. The full variable domain, with the rest looked up from reference TRBV5-1 and TRBJ2-5, is KAGVTQTPRYLIKTRGQQVTLSCSPISGHRSVSWYQQTPGQGLQFLFEYFSETQRNKGNFPGRFSGRQFSNSRSEMNVSTLELGDSALYLCASSFGDPQETQYFGPGTRLLVL.

This clonotype was found many times. The V and J genes are TRBV5-4 and TRBJ2-7; no definite D call. The V and J ends lost 4 bases and 2 bases respectively, with 13 bases between them. CDR1 is SGHNT, CDR2 YYREEE, per germline (reference sequence). The CDR3 contains 14 residues. As DNA, the CDR3 is TGTGCCAGCAGCCTGGCCCGGGTCCCCTACGAGCAGTACTTC. It yields the protein CASSLARVPYEQYF.

This clonotype was seen repeatedly, ten times or more. The chain is built from TRBV7-2 and TRBJ1-2, with 7 bases matching TRBD1. There are 14 residues in the CDR3. Unmatched junction bases numbered 1, after V lost 1 base and J lost 2 bases. The V gene's germline CDR1 is SGHTA and CDR2 FQGNSA. CDR3 amino acids: CASSLGGGNYGYTF. CDR3 DNA sequence: TGTGCCAGCAGCTTAGGAGGGGGCAACTATGGCTACACCTTC.

For this clonotype: A much larger clone differs by one base, so this may be a read error. This sequence joins TRBV28 and TRBJ1-2; D call uncertain. CDR3 size: 14 residues. V lost 3 bases, J lost 3 bases, and 11 bases lay in between. Germline V gives CDR1 MDHEN, CDR2 SYDVKM. The CDR3 sequence: CASSFPPHDYGYTF. The CDR3 bases are TGTGCCAGCAGTTTCCCACCCCATGACTATGGCTACACCTTC.

This clonotype was seen many times. This chain connects TRBV5-1 to TRBJ2-2; D is uncertain. CDR1 is SGHRS, CDR2 YFSETQ, per germline. This CDR3 is built from 13 residues. With 2 bases removed from V and 3 bases from J, the gap between germline ends came to 5 bases. The CDR3 is CASSLDDTGELFF. The CDR3 DNA is TGCGCCAGCAGCTTAGACGACACCGGGGAGCTGTTTTTT.

This clonotype appeared many times. The chain combines TRBV11-3 with TRBJ2-7; a weak D match, TRBD1 (5 bases). The germline V gene encodes CDR1 SGHNT and CDR2 YENEEA. With 5 bases removed from V and 5 bases from J, the gap between germline ends came to 19 bases. This CDR3 has 15 amino acids. The CDR3 is CASSPSRAGSHEQYF. DNA for the CDR3: TGTGCCAGCAGCCCGTCCAGGGCAGGGTCCCACGAGCAGTACTTC. The full variable domain, completed using reference TRBV11-3 and TRBJ2-7, is EAGVVQSPRYKIIEKKQPVAFWCNPISGHNTLYWYLQNLGQGPELLIRYENEEAVDDSQLPKDRFSAERLKGVDSTLKIQPAELGDSAVYLCASSPSRAGSHEQYFGPGTRLTVT.